This T cell receptor beta chain was documented in a study of PD-L1 blockade in urothelial cancer. For this clone: What it recognizes is unknown.

V lost 5 bases and J lost 5; bases outside the gene matches: 7. The germline V gene encodes CDR1 MNHEY and CDR2 SVGAGI. CDR3 length: 15 residues. Synthetic TCR analog templates were added to each PCR reaction. Only in-frame clones appear in the TCRdb table, and some are missing; sequencing was by immunoSEQ multiplex PCR. The sample lists roughly 56,000 clones, over 75% occurring once. Study results and limitations: Pretreatment TCR clonality in blood under the median foretold superior survival.

Between 1 and 8 samples per patient were obtained, pretreatment and on-treatment. This TCR derives from a man aged 70-80 years with urothelial cancer. The chain has TRBV6-5 and TRBJ2-1, with 9 positions matching TRBD2. The starting material was PBMCs, obtained around atezolizumab (anti-PD-L1) treatment. CDR3 in DNA: TGTGCCAGCAGTGGGGTAGCGGGAGAGGACAATGAGCAGTTCTTC. Protein: CASSGVAGEDNEQFF.